What follows describes a single T cell receptor (beta chain). The antigen it recognizes is unknown. No quality values exist for individual bases; no much larger clone is one base distant. The data were obtained in a study of blood T cells in healthy people across ages (dated by TCRdb to between 2014 and 2017). In the study overall: In model experiments, roughly one uniquely barcoded TCR beta cDNA molecule per two T cells was captured by template switching. Age-related changes in TCR beta repertoire diversity were measured in the study by deep sequencing normalized with unique cDNA molecular identifiers. The donors were split into four age groups: young (average about 16 years), middle-aged (more than 35), aged (roughly 68) and long-lived (roughly 86). To avoid experimental bias, donors of different ages were randomly spread across the sequencing lanes. Using the same blood draw, the study looked at two additional independent replicas of 1 million unique cDNA reads for two donors, one aged 18 to 29 and the other aged 80 or older. Beyond this particular receptor, the publication reports: There was a strong correlation between observed TCR beta diversity and the percentage of naive T cells measured by flow cytometry. Donor CMV infection status was unknown, potentially confounding age-related changes in expanded clonotypes. Observed TCR beta diversity per million T cells fell roughly linearly with age, and a significant reduction was already apparent by age roughly 40. The long-lived group showed more naive CD4+ T cells, fewer expanded clones and increased TCR diversity than the aged group, suggesting age selection. Estimates of total diversity from one million sequenced T cells were regarded as lower bounds and underestimates. Because profiling used bulk unsorted PBMCs, naive and antigen-experienced compartments could not be compared conclusively.

The germline V end is reduced by 7 bases and the J end by 6 bases; junction bases left unmatched: 6. The CDR3 covers 13 residues, taking in both the cysteine and the phenylalanine. Only the CDR3 DNA is retained, 39 bases long and in frame from the first base. CDR1 WSHSY and CDR2 SAAADI were looked up in the germline V gene. The library was produced with 5' RACE. Sequencing was carried out with an Illumina HiSeq 2500. A second PCR of 7 to 11 cycles was performed with a sample-barcoded 5' primer and a J-beta primer mix. A unique molecular identifier was introduced onto each TCR beta cDNA molecule by a template-switch 5' adaptor carrying 12 random nucleotides. Each sample yielded at least 2.5 million CDR3-containing paired-end reads. First-strand cDNA was synthesized from all RNA with the Mint cDNA synthesis kit, primed by a TRBC-specific oligonucleotide. Following uracil-DNA glycosylase treatment, all cDNA underwent a first 18-cycle PCR with the universal primers M1SS and BC2_uni_R. The paper's data handling went like this. For normalization, 1 million high-quality reads were randomly selected from each sample, with every read carrying a distinct molecular identifier. Reads with shared molecular identifiers were discarded instead of being binned into consensus sequences. MiTCR, set to a Q25 quality threshold and the strictest error-elimination algorithm, was used for CDR3 identification, clonotype clustering and error correction. A nonparametric unseen species model with Euler transformation was used to estimate lower-bound total TCR beta diversity. The public reads were run again by TCRdb, first through fastp at Q25 and then through MiXCR, and only productive beta chains were kept. Identical CDR3 proteins give one entry, which carries the most common genes and DNA. TCRdb assigned the V and J calls; the authors' analysis was not used. This sample has more than 1,400,000 distinct CDR3 sequences in its table, and 35% to 45% of those were observed once. 7.9% of the sample is held by the ten biggest clonotypes.

The roughly 37 donors, aged 6 to 90 years, were systemically healthy Caucasian individuals from Russia. Around 10 milliliters of peripheral blood were drawn from each donor into EDTA-treated Vacutainer tubes. Ficoll-Paque density-gradient centrifugation was used to isolate PBMCs, with at least 7 million obtained per sample. Trizol reagent was used to extract total RNA from the PBMCs, yielding at least 5.5 micrograms per sample. The percentages of naive CD45RAhigh/CD27high T cells were determined by flow cytometry on a PBMC aliquot from every donor. The rearrangement joined TRBV10-2 to TRBJ2-1; 7 of the junction bases match TRBD2. Sequencing was carried out using blood. The receptor was isolated from a woman aged 18-29 years in good health. The CDR3 has the sequence CASIRGGSNEQFF. The sequenced DNA is TGCGCCAGCATTAGAGGCGGGAGCAATGAGCAGTTCTTC.